Each of the 17 T cell receptor beta chains below was sequenced from the same sample in a study of CD8 T cells in ankylosing spondylitis. General study points: Characteristic of ankylosing spondylitis blood, it appeared, was a TCR beta motif comprising about eight highly homologous variants.

One entry per CDR3 protein results from TCRdb running MiXCR on the 5' RACE reads. The table lists some 840,000 distinct CDR3 sequences, approximately 12% of them singletons. No antigen has been identified for these receptors. Material for sequencing was blood, either unsorted or a sorted T cell fraction (not recorded which). The receptor source for this set is a male donor with ankylosing spondylitis.

This clonotype was found many times. The chain carries TRBV6-2 or TRBV6-3 and TRBJ1-5; 7 bases match TRBD1. V dropped 7 bases and J dropped 7; count of bases not matched to a gene: 7. The CDR3 is 13 residues long. From germline, CDR1 is MNHEY and CDR2 SVGEGT. The CDR3 here is CASTDRAIQPQHF. In DNA form, the CDR3 reads TGTGCCAGCACCGACAGGGCCATCCAGCCCCAGCATTTT.

This clonotype has just a few counts. The chain is built from TRBV27 and TRBJ1-2; D call uncertain. V lost 3 bases to trimming and J lost 5 bases, with 16 bases between them. This CDR3 has 15 amino acids. Looked up from germline, CDR1 is MNHEY and CDR2 is SMNVEV (reference sequence). The CDR3: CASSFTRWTFYGYTF. CDR3 nucleotides: TGTGCCAGCAGTTTTACCCGTTGGACTTTTTATGGCTACACCTTC.

The chain has TRBV6-2 or TRBV6-3 and TRBJ1-4; no reliable D call. The CDR3 has 13 amino acids. Trimming shortened V by 4 bases and J by 7 bases, and 10 bases separated the two germline ends. In germline, CDR1 is MNHEY, CDR2 SVGEGT. The CDR3 sequence: CASSWPGSEKLFF. CDR3 sequence (DNA): TGTGCCAGCAGTTGGCCCGGGAGTGAAAAACTGTTTTTT.

This clonotype was observed at least ten times. The chain carries TRBV7-9 and TRBJ1-1, with D possibly TRBD1 on 5 matching bases. Germline V gene data show CDR1 as SEHNR and CDR2 as FQNEAQ (reference sequence). This CDR3 is built from 15 residues. Trimming cost V 2 bases and J 3 bases, with 13 bases left between them. The CDR3, as DNA: TGTGCCAGCAGCTTATTGTCCGGGGGATACACTGAAGCTTTCTTT. Translating it yields CASSLLSGGYTEAFF.

This clonotype came up many times. The CDR3 protein is CSARQYYTEAFF. As DNA, the CDR3 is TGCAGCGCTAGACAGTATTACACTGAAGCTTTCTTT. The genes are TRBV29-1 and TRBJ1-1, with a weak D call TRBD1 (5 bases). V lost 7 bases and J lost 3, with 12 bases in between. This CDR3 spans 12 amino acids. Germline V gene lookup returns CDR1 SQVTM and CDR2 ANQGSEA.

The V call is TRBV20-1, the J call TRBJ1-3; D unclear. Trimming removed 5 bases at V and 0 bases at J, with 8 bases between. In germline, CDR1 is DFQATT, CDR2 SNEGSKA (reference sequence). The CDR3 spans 13 residues. The CDR3 bases are TGCAGTGCTGAAAAGAGCTCTGGAAACACCATATATTTT. Amino acid sequence: CSAEKSSGNTIYF.

The V gene is TRBV7-2, the J gene TRBJ1-3; 8 bases match TRBD1. The V and J ends lost 6 bases and 1 base, in that order; junction bases with no gene match: 2. CDR1 SGHTA and CDR2 FQGNSA come from the germline V gene. The CDR3 consists of 14 residues. CDR3 protein: CASSWTGSGNTIYF. In nucleotides, the CDR3 is TGTGCCAGCAGTTGGACAGGGTCTGGAAACACCATATATTTT. Full variable domain (outside the CDR3, taken from reference TRBV7-2 and TRBJ1-3): GAGVSQSPSNKVTEKGKDVELRCDPISGHTALYWYRQSLGQGLEFLIYFQGNSAPDKSGLPSDRFSAERTGGSVSTLTIQRTQQEDSAVYLCASSWTGSGNTIYFGEGSWLTVV.

In this sample, this clonotype turned up a few times. CDR3 in amino acids: CASSFHRGFYEQYF. Written as DNA, the CDR3 is TGCGCCAGCAGCTTCCACAGGGGTTTCTACGAGCAGTACTTC. The chain couples TRBV5-1 to TRBJ2-7; 7 nucleotides agree with TRBD1. This CDR3 is 14 amino acids long. CDR1 SGHRS and CDR2 YFSETQ come from the germline V gene. J gave up 3 bases and V 2 bases, and 5 bases lay outside the gene matches.

The table lists this clonotype with many counts. Here the CDR3 reads CASSRWTGDEKLFF. In nucleotides, the CDR3 is TGTGCCAGCAGCCGTTGGACAGGGGATGAAAAACTGTTTTTT. The V and J genes are TRBV11-2 and TRBJ1-4; TRBD1 agrees at 9 bases. Germline V CDR1 and CDR2: SGHAT, FQNNGV. With V trimmed by 5 bases and J by 6 bases, 4 bases remained unmatched. The CDR3 is made up of 14 amino acids.

The J gene is TRBJ1-5, the V gene TRBV30, with D maybe TRBD1 (5 bases). V shed 0 bases and J shed 5 bases, with 11 bases lying between them. The CDR3 length is 14 residues. Germline V lookup: CDR1 GTSNPN, CDR2 SVGIG (reference sequence). CDR3 sequence: CAWSVRLGDQPQHF. The CDR3 DNA reads TGTGCCTGGAGTGTACGCTTAGGGGATCAGCCCCAGCATTTT.

The gene calls are TRBV12-3 or TRBV12-4 and TRBJ1-5; D remains ambiguous. The CDR3 length is 13 residues. V was cut by 6 bases and J by 6 bases, with 12 bases left in between. The CDR3 sequence is CASSLGERQPQHF. As DNA, the CDR3 is TGTGCCAGCAGCCTGGGCGAGCGTCAGCCCCAGCATTTT.

The rearrangement joins TRBV7-2 to TRBJ1-1; the D gene is possibly TRBD1 (5 bases). Germline values: CDR1 SGHTA, CDR2 FQGNSA. V was cut by 1 base and J by 7 bases, with 13 bases left in between. The CDR3 extends over 14 amino acids. The CDR3 DNA reads TGTGCCAGCAGCTTAGAGGGCAGGGCAGGTGAAGCTTTCTTT. Residues: CASSLEGRAGEAFF.

This chain connects TRBV7-8 to TRBJ2-3, with D tentatively TRBD2 (5 bases). Germline V CDR1 and CDR2: SGHVS, FQNEAQ. The CDR3 is made up of 18 amino acids. V gave up 0 bases and J gave up 0 bases, with 16 bases separating them. The CDR3 here is CASSLAPWRATSTDTQYF. The CDR3 region has the DNA TGTGCCAGCAGCTTAGCCCCCTGGCGGGCGACTAGCACAGATACGCAGTATTTT.

This clonotype was observed a few times. The rearrangement links TRBV20-1 to TRBJ2-3, with unresolved D. The CDR3 is made up of 11 amino acids. V was pared by 8 bases and J by 2 bases, with 8 bases between. Germline lookup yields CDR1 DFQATT and CDR2 SNEGSKA (reference sequence). In DNA, the CDR3 is TGCAGTTCAAGGAACACAGATACGCAGTATTTT. Its translation: CSSRNTDTQYF.

This chain connects TRBV7-2 to TRBJ2-1; possibly TRBD1 for D (5 bases). Germline values: CDR1 SGHTA, CDR2 FQGNSA. This CDR3 contains 14 residues. The V and J ends lost 5 bases and 6 bases respectively, with 14 bases between them. The CDR3 DNA reads as TGTGCCAGCAGCCTCTTAGGGGCTGGCAATGAGCAGTTCTTC. It encodes CASSLLGAGNEQFF.

In its sample, this clonotype was seen a few times. The junction shows a germline mismatch at one end, possibly a read error. The chain is built from TRBV7-7 and TRBJ2-3; TRBD2 is a possible D gene (5 bases). Germline V gene sequence: CDR1 SSHAT, CDR2 FNYEAQ (reference sequence). The CDR3 runs to 16 residues. CDR3 sequence (DNA): TGTGCTAGCAGCCAAGAAATGGGCCGGGGAAGAACTACGCAGTATTTT. This gives the protein CASSQEMGRGRTTQYF.

This clonotype was observed many times. The CDR3 bases are TGCAGTGCTAGAGCTGGTAATAGCAATCAGCCCCAGCATTTT. This gives the protein CSARAGNSNQPQHF. The chain recombines TRBV20-1 with TRBJ1-5; D is undetermined. Between the trimmed V and J ends, which lost 1 base and 0 bases, there was a span of 7 bases. The germline CDR1 and CDR2 sequences are DFQATT and SNEGSKA (reference sequence). The CDR3 is made up of 14 amino acids.